This T cell receptor beta chain was sequenced during a study of shared clonotypes between healthy human individuals. Study-wide points: Naive subsets generally exceeded memory subsets in estimated richness.

Of note for this clone: Antigen unknown.

Generated by immunoSEQ multiplex PCR, the TCRdb table keeps only in-frame clones and is missing some. This sample carries about 2.3 million clones, 85% to 95% of them seen once, and the ten largest clones take 0.37%. Germline values: CDR1 SQVTM, CDR2 ANQGSEA. The ends lost 5 bases at V and 5 bases at J; junction bases unmatched: 5. The CDR3 is 13 amino acids. Material for sequencing was naive CD4+ T cells from PBMCs. As for subset: CD45RA+ positively selected. The chain is built from TRBV29-1 and TRBJ2-5; 10 positions match TRBD1. This sequence was found in a man aged 18 to 30 in good health. Some clones in this sample may be carry-over from other donors' samples. CDR3 amino acids: CSVTKGQGETQYF. CDR3 coding DNA: TGCAGCGTTACCAAGGGACAGGGGGAGACCCAGTACTTC.